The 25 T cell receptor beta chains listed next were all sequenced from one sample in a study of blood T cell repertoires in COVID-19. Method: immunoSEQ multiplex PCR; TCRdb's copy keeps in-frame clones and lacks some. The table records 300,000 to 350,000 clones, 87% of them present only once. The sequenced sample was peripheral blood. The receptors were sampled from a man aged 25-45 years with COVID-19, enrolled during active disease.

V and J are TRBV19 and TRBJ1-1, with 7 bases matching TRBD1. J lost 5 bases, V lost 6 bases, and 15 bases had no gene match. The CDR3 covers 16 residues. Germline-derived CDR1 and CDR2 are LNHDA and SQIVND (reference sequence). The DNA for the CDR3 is TGTGCCAGTAGCTTTTTCACAGGGGAACGGGGAACTGAAGCTTTCTTT. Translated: CASSFFTGERGTEAFF.

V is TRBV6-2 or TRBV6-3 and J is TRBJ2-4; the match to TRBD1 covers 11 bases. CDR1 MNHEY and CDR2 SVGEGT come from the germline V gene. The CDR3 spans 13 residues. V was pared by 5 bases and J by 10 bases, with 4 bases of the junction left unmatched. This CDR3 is CASSNRDRGIQYF. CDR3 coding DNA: TGTGCCAGCAGTAACCGGGACAGGGGGATTCAGTACTTC.

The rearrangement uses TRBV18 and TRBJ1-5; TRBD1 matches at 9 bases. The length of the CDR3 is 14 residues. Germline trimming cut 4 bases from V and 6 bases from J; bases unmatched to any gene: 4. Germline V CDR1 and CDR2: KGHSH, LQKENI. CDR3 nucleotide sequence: TGTGCCAGCTCACATACGGACAGGGGTCAGCCCCAGCATTTT. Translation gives CASSHTDRGQPQHF.

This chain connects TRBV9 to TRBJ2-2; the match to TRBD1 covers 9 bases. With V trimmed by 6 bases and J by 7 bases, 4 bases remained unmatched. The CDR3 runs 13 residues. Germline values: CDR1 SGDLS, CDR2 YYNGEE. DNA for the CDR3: TGTGCCAGCAAGGGACAGGGCGGCGGGGAGCTGTTTTTT. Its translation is CASKGQGGGELFF.

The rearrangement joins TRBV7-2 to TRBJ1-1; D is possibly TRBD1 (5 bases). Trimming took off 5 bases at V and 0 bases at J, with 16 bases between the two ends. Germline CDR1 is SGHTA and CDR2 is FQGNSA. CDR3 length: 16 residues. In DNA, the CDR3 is TGTGCCAGCAGCCTACAGCCGGGGGACCTGAACACTGAAGCTTTCTTT. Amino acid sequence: CASSLQPGDLNTEAFF.

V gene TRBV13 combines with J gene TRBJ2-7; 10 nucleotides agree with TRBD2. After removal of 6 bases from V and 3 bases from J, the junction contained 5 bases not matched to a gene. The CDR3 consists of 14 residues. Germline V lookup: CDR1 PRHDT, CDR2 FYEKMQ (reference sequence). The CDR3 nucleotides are TGTGCCAGCAGTCGGACTAGCGGCCTCTACGAGCAGTACTTC. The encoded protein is CASSRTSGLYEQYF.

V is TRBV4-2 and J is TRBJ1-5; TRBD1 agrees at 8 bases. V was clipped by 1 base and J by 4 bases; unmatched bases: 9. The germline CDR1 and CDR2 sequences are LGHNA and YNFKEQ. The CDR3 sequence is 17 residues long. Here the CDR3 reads CASSQALDQGANQPQHF. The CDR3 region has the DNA TGTGCCAGCAGCCAAGCGTTAGATCAGGGGGCAAATCAGCCCCAGCATTTT.

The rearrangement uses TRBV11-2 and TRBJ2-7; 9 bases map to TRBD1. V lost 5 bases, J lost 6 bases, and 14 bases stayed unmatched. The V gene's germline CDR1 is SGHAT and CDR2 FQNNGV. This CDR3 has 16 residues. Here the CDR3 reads CASSTWTGDYPSEQYF. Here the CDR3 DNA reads TGTGCCAGCAGCACTTGGACAGGGGATTATCCTTCCGAGCAGTACTTC.

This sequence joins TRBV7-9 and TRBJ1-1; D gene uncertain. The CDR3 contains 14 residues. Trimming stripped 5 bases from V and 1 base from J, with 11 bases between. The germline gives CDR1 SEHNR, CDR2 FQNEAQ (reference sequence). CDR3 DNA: TGTGCCAGCAGCAGAGCGGCCACGAACACTGAAGCTTTCTTT. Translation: CASSRAATNTEAFF.

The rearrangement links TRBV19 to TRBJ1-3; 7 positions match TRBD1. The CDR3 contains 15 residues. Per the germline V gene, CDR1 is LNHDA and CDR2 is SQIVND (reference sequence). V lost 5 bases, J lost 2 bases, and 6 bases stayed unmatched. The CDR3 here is CASSPWDRTGNTIYF. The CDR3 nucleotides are TGTGCCAGTAGTCCTTGGGACAGAACTGGAAACACCATATATTTT.

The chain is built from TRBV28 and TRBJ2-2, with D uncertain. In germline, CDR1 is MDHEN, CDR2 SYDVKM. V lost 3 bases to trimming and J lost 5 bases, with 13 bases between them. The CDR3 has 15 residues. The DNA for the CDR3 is TGTGCCAGCAGTTTGTCTCGAATAGTTACCGGGGAGCTGTTTTTT. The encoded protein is CASSLSRIVTGELFF.

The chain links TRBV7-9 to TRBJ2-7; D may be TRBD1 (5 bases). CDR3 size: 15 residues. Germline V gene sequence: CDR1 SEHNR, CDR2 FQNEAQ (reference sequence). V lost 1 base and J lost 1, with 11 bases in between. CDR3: CASSLEYRSSYEQYF. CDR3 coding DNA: TGTGCCAGCAGCTTAGAGTACAGGTCGTCCTACGAGCAGTACTTC.

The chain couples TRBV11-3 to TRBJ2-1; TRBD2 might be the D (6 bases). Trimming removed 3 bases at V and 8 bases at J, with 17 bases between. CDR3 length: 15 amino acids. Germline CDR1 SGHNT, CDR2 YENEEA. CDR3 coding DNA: TGTGCCAGCAGCTTCCCCGGGACTCCAGGCGATGAGCAGTTCTTC. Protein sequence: CASSFPGTPGDEQFF.

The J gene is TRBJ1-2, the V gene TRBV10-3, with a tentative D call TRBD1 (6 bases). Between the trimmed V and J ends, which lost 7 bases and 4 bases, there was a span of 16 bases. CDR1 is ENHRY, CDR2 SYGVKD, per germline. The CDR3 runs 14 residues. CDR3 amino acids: CAITQDRRTYGYTF. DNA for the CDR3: TGTGCCATCACCCAGGACAGAAGGACCTATGGCTACACCTTC.

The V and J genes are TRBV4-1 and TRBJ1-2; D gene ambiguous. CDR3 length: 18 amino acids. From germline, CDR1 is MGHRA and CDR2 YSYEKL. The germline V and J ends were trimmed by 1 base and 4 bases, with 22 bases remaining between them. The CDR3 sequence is CASSQAALRGYRGYGYTF. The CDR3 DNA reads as TGCGCCAGCAGCCAAGCTGCCCTTCGCGGCTACCGGGGCTATGGCTACACCTTC.

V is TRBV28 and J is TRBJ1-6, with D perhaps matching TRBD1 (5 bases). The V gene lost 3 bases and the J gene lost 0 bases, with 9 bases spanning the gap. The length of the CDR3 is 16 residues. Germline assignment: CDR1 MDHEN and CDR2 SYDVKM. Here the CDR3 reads CASSFRVSSYNSPLHF. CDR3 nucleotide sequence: TGTGCCAGCAGTTTCAGGGTGAGCTCCTATAATTCACCCCTCCACTTT.

Here the CDR3 DNA reads TGTGCCAGCAGCTCAGGAATCCAACTAGCGGCGTACAATGAGCAGTTCTTC. It is translated as CASSSGIQLAAYNEQFF. This chain uses TRBV11-2 with TRBJ2-1, with 8 bases identical to TRBD2. CDR1 and CDR2 (germline): SGHAT, FQNNGV. The CDR3 is made up of 17 amino acids. V lost 4 bases to trimming and J lost 4 bases; unmatched junction nucleotides: 12.

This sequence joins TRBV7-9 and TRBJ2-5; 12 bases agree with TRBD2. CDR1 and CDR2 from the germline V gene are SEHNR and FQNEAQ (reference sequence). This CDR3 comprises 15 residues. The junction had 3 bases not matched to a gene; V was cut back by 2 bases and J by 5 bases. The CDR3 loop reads CASSLPSGRVETQYF. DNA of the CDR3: TGTGCCAGCAGCTTACCTAGCGGGAGGGTTGAGACCCAGTACTTC.

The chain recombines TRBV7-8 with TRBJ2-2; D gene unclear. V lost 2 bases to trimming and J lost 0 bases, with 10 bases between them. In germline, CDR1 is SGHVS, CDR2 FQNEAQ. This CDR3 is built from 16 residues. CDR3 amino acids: CASSLNGFTNTGELFF. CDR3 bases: TGTGCCAGCAGCTTAAACGGGTTCACGAACACCGGGGAGCTGTTTTTT.

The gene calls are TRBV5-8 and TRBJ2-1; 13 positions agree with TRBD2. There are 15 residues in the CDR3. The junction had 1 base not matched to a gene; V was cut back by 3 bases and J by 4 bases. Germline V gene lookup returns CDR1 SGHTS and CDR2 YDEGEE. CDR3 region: CASSWGLAGYNEQFF. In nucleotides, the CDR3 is TGTGCCAGCAGCTGGGGACTAGCGGGATACAATGAGCAGTTCTTC. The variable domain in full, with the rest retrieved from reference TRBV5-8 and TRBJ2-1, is EAGVTQSPTHLIKTRGQQATLRCSPISGHTSVYWYQQALGLGLQFLLWYDEGEERNRGNFPPRFSGRQFPNYSSELNVNALELEDSALYLCASSWGLAGYNEQFFGPGTRLTVL.

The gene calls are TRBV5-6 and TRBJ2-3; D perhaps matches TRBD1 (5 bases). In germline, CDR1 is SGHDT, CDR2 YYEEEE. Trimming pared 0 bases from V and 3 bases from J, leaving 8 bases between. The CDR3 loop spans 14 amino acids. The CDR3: CASSLGTLTDTQYF. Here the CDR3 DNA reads TGTGCCAGCAGCTTGGGGACACTAACAGATACGCAGTATTTT.

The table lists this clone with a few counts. This chain's CDR3 is CASSLAGRGTGELFF. DNA of the CDR3: TGTGCCAGCAGCTTAGCGGGCAGGGGGACCGGGGAGCTGTTTTTT. The rearrangement uses TRBV7-2 and TRBJ2-2, with 7 bases aligning to TRBD1. The J segment lost 5 bases and the V segment lost 0 bases, leaving 3 bases of the junction unmatched. The CDR3 runs to 15 residues. Germline CDR1 reads SGHTA; CDR2 reads FQGNSA.

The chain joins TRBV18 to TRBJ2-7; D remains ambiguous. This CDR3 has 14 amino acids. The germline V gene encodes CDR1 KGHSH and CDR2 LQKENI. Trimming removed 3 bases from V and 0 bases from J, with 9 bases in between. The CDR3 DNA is TGTGCCAGCTCACCTCCGTCCAGCTCCTACGAGCAGTACTTC. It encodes CASSPPSSSYEQYF. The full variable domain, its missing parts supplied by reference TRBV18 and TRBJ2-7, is NAGVMQNPRHLVRRRGQEARLRCSPMKGHSHVYWYRQLPEEGLKFMVYLQKENIIDESGMPKERFSAEFPKEGPSILRIQQVVRGDSAAYFCASSPPSSSYEQYFGPGTRLTVT.

The CDR3 reads CASSPGQASFYEQYF. The CDR3 nucleotides are TGTGCCAGCAGCCCGGGACAGGCCTCGTTCTACGAGCAGTACTTC. The rearrangement joins TRBV3-1 (or the pseudogene TRBV3-2) to TRBJ2-7; TRBD1 aligns across 8 bases. With 4 bases clipped from V and 3 bases from J, the junction kept 8 bases outside the gene matches. Germline V gene sequence: CDR1 LGHDT, CDR2 YNNKEL (reference sequence). This CDR3 contains 15 residues.

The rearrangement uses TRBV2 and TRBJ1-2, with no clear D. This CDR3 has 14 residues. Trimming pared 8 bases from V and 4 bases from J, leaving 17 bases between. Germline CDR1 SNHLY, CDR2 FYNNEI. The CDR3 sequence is CASLGSSLGYGYTF. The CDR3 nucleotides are TGTGCCAGCCTAGGATCCTCCTTGGGCTATGGCTACACCTTC.